What follows is one TCR beta chain and its context. The sample originates from a study of cytomegalovirus exposure and HLA in healthy donors. The PCR ran on 60 Vbeta and 13 Jbeta primers. The table came from immunoSEQ multiplex PCR; TCRdb's copy has only in-frame clones and leaves some out. Here the sample table reports about 170,000 clones. This receptor was taken from a woman aged 18-30 years in good health and CMV-seropositive. Material: PBMCs.

The CDR3 DNA reads as TGTGCCAGCAGCTTATCGACAGGCCCGAAGAGGACCCAGTACTTC. It translates to CASSLSTGPKRTQYF. V gene TRBV11-2 combines with J gene TRBJ2-5; possible D gene TRBD1, 6 bases. V dropped 2 bases and J dropped 7 bases, with 17 bases sitting between them. CDR1 is SGHAT, CDR2 FQNNGV, per germline. The CDR3 covers 15 residues.